Listed below are T cell receptor beta chains from one sample, sequenced in a study of T cells in Graves' hyperthyroidism and ophthalmopathy. TCRdb itself ran the multiplex PCR reads through MiXCR, one entry per CDR3 protein. The sample gives 600,000 to 750,000 distinct CDR3 sequences, 15% to 20% of which show up once; around 16% is in the top ten. Sequenced sample: blood. The source is a man aged 45 to 65 with Graves' hyperthyroidism. CDR3s include the opening cysteine and the closing phenylalanine or tryptophan. A D gene is named only where the DNA matches it firmly. The size entry is marked missing in some rows and otherwise reads once, few, many or a size class.

size	V	D	J	CDR3	DNA
many	TRBV20-1	TRBD2	TRBJ2-5	CSAKRGQETQYF	TGCAGTGCTAAGCGGGGCCAAGAGACCCAGTACTTC
many	TRBV29-1	TRBD2	TRBJ2-1	CSALAGLGNEQFF	TGCAGCGCCCTAGCGGGATTAGGTAATGAGCAGTTCTTC
many	TRBV25-1	TRBD1	TRBJ1-1	CASSDHPGQGSNTEAFF	TGTGCCAGCAGTGACCACCCGGGACAGGGTTCGAACACTGAAGCTTTCTTT
.	TRBV28	TRBD1	TRBJ1-3	CASSLLGTGGFGNTIYF	TGTGCCAGCAGTTTATTGGGGACAGGGGGTTTTGGAAACACCATATATTTT
.	TRBV5-6	TRBD1	TRBJ1-2	CATTKEDREGDGYTF	TGTGCCACCACGAAGGAGGACAGGGAAGGGGATGGCTACACCTTC
.	TRBV19	.	TRBJ1-2	CASRDGRRFPYGYTF	TGTGCCAGTAGAGATGGTCGGAGGTTCCCCTATGGCTACACCTTC
many	TRBV12-3/TRBV12-4	.	TRBJ2-2	CASRHPNTGELFF	TGTGCCAGCAGGCACCCGAACACCGGGGAGCTGTTTTTT
.	TRBV6-5	.	TRBJ1-3	CASSYSSKANSGNTIYF	TGTGCCAGCAGTTACTCGTCAAAGGCTAACTCTGGAAACACCATATATTTT
.	TRBV5-1	.	TRBJ2-7	CASSWSASYEQYF	TGCGCCAGCAGCTGGTCAGCCTCCTACGAGCAGTACTTC
.	TRBV30	TRBD1	TRBJ2-1	CAWSGQGYNEQFF	TGTGCCTGGAGTGGACAGGGGTACAATGAGCAGTTCTTC
few	TRBV5-1	.	TRBJ2-3	CASSSRGGRGTDTQYF	TGCGCCAGCAGCTCCAGGGGGGGCCGTGGCACAGATACGCAGTATTTT
many	TRBV28	TRBD2	TRBJ2-5	CASSLLAGDKETQYF	TGTGCCAGCAGTTTACTAGCGGGAGATAAAGAGACCCAGTACTTC
many	TRBV2	TRBD2	TRBJ2-1	CASSGTSGKLRNEQFF	TGTGCCAGCAGTGGGACTAGCGGGAAGCTTCGGAATGAGCAGTTCTTC
many	TRBV5-6	TRBD2	TRBJ2-1	CASSKGLAGDNEQFF	TGTGCCAGCAGCAAGGGACTAGCGGGAGACAATGAGCAGTTCTTC
.	TRBV25-1	TRBD2	TRBJ2-1	CASSGISSGAYNEQFF	TGTGCCAGCAGCGGGATTTCTAGCGGGGCTTACAATGAGCAGTTCTTC
.	TRBV19	.	TRBJ1-4	CASSILNEKLFF	TGTGCCAGTAGTATCCTCAATGAAAAACTGTTTTTT
.	TRBV5-6	TRBD1	TRBJ2-3	CASSPGQGYADTQYF	TGTGCCAGCAGTCCAGGACAGGGTTACGCAGATACGCAGTATTTT
many	TRBV5-4	.	TRBJ1-1	CASSLARNTEAFF	TGTGCCAGCAGCTTAGCCCGGAACACTGAAGCTTTCTTT
.	TRBV10-3	.	TRBJ2-7	CAIRDTLYEQYF	TGTGCCATCAGAGACACCCTATACGAGCAGTACTTC
.	TRBV3-1	.	TRBJ1-4	CASSPNSREKLFF	TGTGCCAGCAGCCCAAACAGTAGAGAAAAACTGTTTTTT
many	TRBV27	.	TRBJ2-3	CASGSQGDTQYF	TGTGCCAGCGGGTCTCAGGGGGATACGCAGTATTTT
.	TRBV7-8	TRBD2	TRBJ2-3	CASSLLERDLSTDTQYF	TGTGCCAGCAGCTTACTAGAGCGGGACCTTAGCACAGATACGCAGTATTTT
.	TRBV6-1	.	TRBJ2-1	CASRPGQSYNEQFF	TGTGCCAGCAGGCCAGGACAATCCTACAATGAGCAGTTCTTC
many	TRBV27	.	TRBJ2-7	CASSPTLTGRPSYEQYF	TGTGCCAGCAGTCCCACTCTTACGGGTCGGCCCTCCTACGAGCAGTACTTC
many	TRBV18	.	TRBJ2-7	CASSPEYEQYF	TGTGCCAGCTCACCAGAGTACGAGCAGTACTTC
.	TRBV28	TRBD2	TRBJ2-1	CASSLKGSGKYNEQFF	TGTGCCAGCAGTTTAAAAGGGAGCGGGAAATACAATGAGCAGTTCTTC
.	TRBV6-1	TRBD2	TRBJ2-5	CASSPRRPGRTQETQYF	TGTGCCAGCAGCCCGCGGCGGCCCGGGAGGACCCAAGAGACCCAGTACTTC
many	TRBV19	TRBD1	TRBJ1-2	CASSISYGQEKPMSYTF	TGTGCCAGTAGTATATCCTACGGACAGGAAAAACCGATGAGCTACACCTTC
.	TRBV7-2	.	TRBJ2-3	CASSLAERGRIDTQYF	TGTGCCAGCAGCTTAGCGGAGAGGGGCCGGATAGATACGCAGTATTTT
few	TRBV19	TRBD1	TRBJ2-1	CASSTGTGTNEQFF	TGTGCCAGTAGCACCGGGACAGGGACAAATGAGCAGTTCTTC
.	TRBV27	TRBD1	TRBJ1-1	CASTFSRTGGGNTEAFF	TGTGCCAGCACCTTCTCGAGGACAGGGGGTGGGAACACTGAAGCTTTCTTT
many	TRBV15	.	TRBJ2-7	CATRDTYGQPYEQYF	TGTGCCACCAGAGATACCTACGGACAGCCCTACGAGCAGTACTTC